These 23 T cell receptor beta chains were all obtained from the same sample, sequenced in a study of blood T cells in healthy people across ages. PCR was performed a second time for roughly 6 to 12 cycles using a sample-barcoded 5' primer and a J-beta primer mix. TCRdb re-called the 5' RACE reads through MiXCR, storing one row per CDR3 protein. The table includes 250,000 to 300,000 distinct CDR3 sequences, roughly 29% detected once. The specimen was blood. Receptors were obtained from a woman aged 70-85 years in good health.

The V call is TRBV7-9, the J call TRBJ2-7; D remains unclear. The ends were cut back, 2 bases at V and 5 bases at J, with 10 bases in the middle. The CDR3 extends over 13 amino acids. Germline V gene data show CDR1 as SEHNR and CDR2 as FQNEAQ (reference sequence). This CDR3 is CASSLRQNDEQYF. The CDR3 DNA reads TGTGCCAGCAGCTTACGACAAAATGACGAGCAGTACTTC.

The chain has TRBV7-2 and TRBJ2-2; tentatively, D is TRBD1 or TRBD2 (5 bases each). CDR3 length equals 15 residues. V was shortened by 6 bases and J by 2 bases, with 13 bases between the two germline ends. CDR1 and CDR2 (germline): SGHTA, FQGNSA. CDR3 nucleotides: TGTGCCAGCAGTTATTCCGGGACCAACACCGGGGAGCTGTTTTTT. This codes for CASSYSGTNTGELFF.

The V gene is TRBV4-1, the J gene TRBJ1-1; D unclear. CDR1 is MGHRA, CDR2 YSYEKL, per germline. The CDR3 runs to 13 residues. Trimming cost V 5 bases and J 3 bases, with 10 bases left between them. In DNA, the CDR3 is TGCGCCAGCAGCTCAACCCCTTACACTGAAGCTTTCTTT. This gives the protein CASSSTPYTEAFF.

The rearrangement links TRBV6-2 or TRBV6-3 to TRBJ2-3; 9 bases align to TRBD2. The CDR3 length is 16 residues. V trimming: 2 bases; J trimming: 4 bases; junction bases outside the gene matches: 7. Germline V CDR1 and CDR2: MNHEY, SVGEGT. The CDR3 sequence is CASSYGGSGRADTQYF. In DNA form, the CDR3 reads TGTGCCAGCAGTTACGGTGGTAGCGGGAGAGCAGATACGCAGTATTTT.

V is TRBV18 and J is TRBJ2-3; D perhaps matches TRBD1 (6 bases). The CDR3 extends over 13 amino acids. V was shortened by 3 bases and J by 4 bases, with 8 bases between the two germline ends. Germline loops: CDR1 KGHSH, CDR2 LQKENI. The CDR3 here is CASSPGQSDTQYF. For the CDR3, the DNA is TGTGCCAGCTCACCTGGACAGTCAGATACGCAGTATTTT.

This sequence joins TRBV15 and TRBJ2-3; D uncertain. V was pared by 0 bases and J by 6 bases, with 7 bases between. Germline V CDR1 and CDR2: LNHNV, YYDKDF (reference sequence). The CDR3 length is 13 residues. CDR3 sequence: CATSRDKADTQYF. CDR3 nucleotide sequence: TGTGCCACCAGCAGAGATAAGGCGGATACGCAGTATTTT. The full variable domain, in which reference TRBV15 and TRBJ2-3 provide the parts outside the CDR3, is DAMVIQNPRYQVTQFGKPVTLSCSQTLNHNVMYWYQQKSSQAPKLLFHYYDKDFNNEADTPDNFQSRRPNTSFCFLDIRSPGLGDTAMYLCATSRDKADTQYFGPGTRLTVL.

The V gene is TRBV20-1, the J gene TRBJ2-4, with 7 bases matching TRBD2. CDR3 length: 14 residues. V gave up 2 bases and J gave up 6 bases; unmatched junction bases: 7. Germline CDR1 reads DFQATT; CDR2 reads SNEGSKA (reference sequence). The CDR3 sequence: CSARPRLASNIQYF. The CDR3 DNA is TGCAGTGCTAGACCACGACTAGCTTCAAACATTCAGTACTTC.

V is TRBV28 and J is TRBJ1-6; 7 bases agree with TRBD1. This CDR3 has 15 residues. The junction had 12 bases not matched to a gene; V was cut back by 6 bases and J by 10 bases. The germline V gene has CDR1 MDHEN and CDR2 SYDVKM. The CDR3 sequence: CASSSGQGGRSPLHF. CDR3 sequence (DNA): TGTGCCAGCAGCTCTGGGCAGGGGGGAAGGTCACCCCTCCACTTT.

This clonotype has a handful of counts. The genes are TRBV5-1 and TRBJ2-5; 7 nucleotides line up with TRBD1. The CDR3 spans 15 residues. Germline CDR1 SGHRS, CDR2 YFSETQ. Trimming cost V 4 bases and J 5 bases; bases outside gene matches: 11. CDR3 region: CASSDATGTAETQYF. The CDR3 region has the DNA TGCGCCAGCAGCGACGCGACAGGGACCGCCGAGACCCAGTACTTC.

At least ten counts were recorded for this clonotype. The rearrangement uses TRBV5-1 and TRBJ2-7; no firm D call. V dropped 0 bases and J dropped 3 bases, with 4 bases sitting between them. The CDR3 loop spans 12 amino acids. The germline CDR1 and CDR2 sequences are SGHRS and YFSETQ. Here the CDR3 DNA reads TGCGCCAGCAGCTTGGAACTCTACGAGCAGTACTTC. It specifies CASSLELYEQYF.

The chain combines TRBV6-6 with TRBJ1-5, with D maybe TRBD1 (6 bases). The CDR3 runs 14 residues. CDR1 is MNHNY and CDR2 is SVGAGI in the germline V gene (reference sequence). V was shortened by 6 bases and J by 3 bases, with 12 bases between the two germline ends. The CDR3 region has the DNA TGTGCCAGCAGCTCCGGGGGCCACAATCAGCCCCAGCATTTT. The encoded protein is CASSSGGHNQPQHF.

The chain uses TRBV11-2 and TRBJ2-3; 7 nucleotides align to TRBD2. Trimming cost V 5 bases and J 11 bases; bases outside gene matches: 10. The CDR3 length is 13 residues. CDR1 is SGHAT, CDR2 FQNNGV, per germline. CDR3 region: CASSPLLADLQYF. The DNA of the CDR3 is TGTGCCAGCAGCCCCCTCCTAGCGGATCTGCAGTATTTT.

This CDR3 is CASSEASPGQYNEQFF. The CDR3 DNA reads as TGTGCCAGCAGTGAAGCGAGTCCGGGACAATACAATGAGCAGTTCTTC. The gene calls are TRBV6-1 and TRBJ2-1, with a possible D match to TRBD1 (6 bases). The CDR3 covers 16 residues. Trimming took off 0 bases at V and 4 bases at J, with 13 bases between the two ends. From germline, CDR1 is MNHNS and CDR2 SASEGT.

The chain is built from TRBV5-1 and TRBJ1-2, with D possibly being TRBD1 (6 bases). V was cut by 0 bases and J by 4 bases, with 13 bases left in between. The germline V gene has CDR1 SGHRS and CDR2 YFSETQ. The CDR3 sequence is 15 residues long. In DNA form, the CDR3 reads TGCGCCAGCAGCTTGGGCTCAGGGGTCTTCTATGGCTACACCTTC. It encodes CASSLGSGVFYGYTF.

This clonotype was detected only a few times. The rearrangement links TRBV2 to TRBJ2-5; tentatively, D is TRBD2 (7 bases). V shed 6 bases and J shed 7 bases, with 15 bases lying between them. The CDR3 is 13 residues long. Germline CDR1 is SNHLY and CDR2 is FYNNEI. For the CDR3, the DNA is TGTGCCAGCAGGAACAGGGAGGGGGTGACCCAGTACTTC. Its protein is CASRNREGVTQYF.

The chain joins TRBV20-1 to TRBJ2-7, with D maybe TRBD1 (6 bases). Trimming removed 3 bases at V and 4 bases at J, with 13 bases between. From germline, CDR1 is DFQATT and CDR2 SNEGSKA (reference sequence). The CDR3 has 13 residues. The CDR3: CSASRGTTYEQYF. CDR3 bases: TGCAGTGCTAGCAGGGGAACTACTTACGAGCAGTACTTC.

In this sample, this clonotype turned up a few times. CDR3 sequence reads: CASSYGTSGSIGEETQYF. The CDR3 DNA sequence: TGTGCCAGCAGCTACGGGACTAGCGGGAGTATTGGAGAAGAGACCCAGTACTTC. The V call is TRBV12-3 or TRBV12-4, the J call TRBJ2-5, with 14 positions matching TRBD2. J lost 3 bases, V lost 6 bases, and 12 bases had no gene match. The CDR3 covers 18 residues.

V gene TRBV12-3 or TRBV12-4 combines with J gene TRBJ2-5; TRBD1 might be the D (6 bases). Between the trimmed V and J ends, which lost 3 bases and 3 bases, there was a span of 11 bases. CDR3 length equals 14 residues. The CDR3 sequence: CASSFGTLEETQYF. DNA for the CDR3: TGTGCCAGCAGTTTCGGGACACTTGAAGAGACCCAGTACTTC.

J is TRBJ2-2 and V is TRBV7-9; 7 bases fit TRBD2. Per germline, CDR1 SEHNR and CDR2 FQNEAQ (reference sequence). With 1 base clipped from V and 0 bases from J, the junction kept 8 bases outside the gene matches. The length of the CDR3 is 18 residues. The CDR3 coding sequence is TGTGCCAGCAGCTTAGGATGGCAGGCGGGAGCGAACACCGGGGAGCTGTTTTTT. Its protein product is CASSLGWQAGANTGELFF.

The chain couples TRBV18 to TRBJ1-1; D remains ambiguous. V shed 4 bases and J shed 7 bases, with 16 bases lying between them. The CDR3 is 14 residues long. CDR1 KGHSH and CDR2 LQKENI come from the germline V gene. The CDR3 spells CASSRDQIVGEAFF. CDR3 nucleotides: TGTGCCAGCTCACGGGATCAGATTGTGGGTGAAGCTTTCTTT.

In this sample, this clonotype turned up many times. The V gene is TRBV28, the J gene TRBJ2-1; TRBD2 matches 12 bases. The trim removed 6 bases at V and 2 bases at J, leaving 8 bases unmatched. The germline CDR1 and CDR2 sequences are MDHEN and SYDVKM. The CDR3 consists of 17 residues. CDR3 bases: TGTGCCAGCAGGCAGACTAGCGGGAGAAGTACCTACAATGAGCAGTTCTTC. It codes for CASRQTSGRSTYNEQFF.

Here the CDR3 DNA reads TGCAGCGTTCGGGTCCGCGAGCAGTACTTC. It specifies CSVRVREQYF. The V gene is TRBV29-1, the J gene TRBJ2-1, with D unresolved. With the DNA end fitting TRBJ2-7 better, the J assignment may be wrong. This CDR3 is built from 10 residues. CDR1 and CDR2 (germline): SQVTM, ANQGSEA.

The chain carries TRBV11-2 and TRBJ2-2, with a possible D match to TRBD1 (6 bases). Germline values: CDR1 SGHAT, CDR2 FQNNGV. The CDR3 loop spans 16 amino acids. V lost 4 bases to trimming and J lost 1 base, with 13 bases between them. Written as DNA, the CDR3 is TGTGCCAGCAGCTATCCCGGGACAAAGAACACCGGGGAGCTGTTTTTT. Translating it yields CASSYPGTKNTGELFF. The whole variable domain, filled in from reference TRBV11-2 and TRBJ2-2, reads EAGVAQSPRYKIIEKRQSVAFWCNPISGHATLYWYQQILGQGPKLLIQFQNNGVVDDSQLPKDRFSAERLKGVDSTLKIQPAKLEDSAVYLCASSYPGTKNTGELFFGEGSRLTVL.